This is a list of T cell receptor beta chains from one sample in a study of cytomegalovirus exposure and HLA in healthy donors. This table comes from immunoSEQ multiplex PCR, and its TCRdb copy is limited to in-frame clones, with some not included. The table shows some 76,000 clones, with 94% occurring only once. The sample consisted of PBMCs. The receptors were sampled from a woman aged 18-29 years in good health and CMV-seropositive. Each CDR3 is given with its conserved first and last residue. D genes are given only for firm matches. A clone size is listed for some rows: how often the clone was seen (once, few, many), or a class if it is expanded.

CDR3nt: TGTGCCAGCAGTTTAGCGACCGGGACAGGAGTTTACAATGAGCAGTTCTTC; CDR3aa: CASSLATGTGVYNEQFF; abundance: -; j_gene: TRBJ2-1; v_gene: TRBV28; d_gene: TRBD1
CDR3nt: TGTGCAAGTCGCACCCGATCGCAACATCATCCGCGACTAGAGAACTACGAGCAGTACTTC; CDR3aa: CASRTRSQHHPRLENYEQYF; abundance: once; j_gene: TRBJ2-7; v_gene: TRBV12-2; d_gene: -
CDR3nt: TGCGCCAGCAGCCAAGAAGGAGGGTATGGCTACACCTTC; CDR3aa: CASSQEGGYGYTF; abundance: -; j_gene: TRBJ1-2; v_gene: TRBV4-3; d_gene: -
CDR3nt: TGTGCCAGCGGCCAAAACCCCAGGGAAAGGGGTACAGGTGAGCAGTTCTTC; CDR3aa: CASGQNPRERGTGEQFF; abundance: few; j_gene: TRBJ2-1; v_gene: TRBV28; d_gene: -
CDR3nt: TGTGCCAGCAGCTTGACACCGTCAGTCAATGAGCAGTTCTTC; CDR3aa: CASSLTPSVNEQFF; abundance: -; j_gene: TRBJ2-1; v_gene: TRBV5-5; d_gene: -
CDR3nt: TGCAGCGGCCAACAGGGACCATATGGCTACACCTTC; CDR3aa: CSGQQGPYGYTF; abundance: -; j_gene: TRBJ1-2; v_gene: TRBV29-1; d_gene: -
CDR3nt: TGTGCCAGCAGCTTTTTGATGGGCGGCTACACCTTC; CDR3aa: CASSFLMGGYTF; abundance: -; j_gene: TRBJ1-2; v_gene: TRBV7-9; d_gene: -
CDR3nt: TGTGCCAGCAGCTTGGACAGAAGCTCCTACAATGAGCAGTTCTTC; CDR3aa: CASSLDRSSYNEQFF; abundance: -; j_gene: TRBJ2-1; v_gene: TRBV5-4; d_gene: -
CDR3nt: TGTGCCAGCAGCTTATCGGGGGGGGGCCCCAGGTTCGAGCAGTACTTC; CDR3aa: CASSLSGGGPRFEQYF; abundance: -; j_gene: TRBJ2-7; v_gene: TRBV7-6; d_gene: TRBD2
CDR3nt: TGCGCCAGCAGCCAAACTCCAGGGGTCCCCTACGAGCAGTACTTC; CDR3aa: CASSQTPGVPYEQYF; abundance: -; j_gene: TRBJ2-7; v_gene: TRBV4-1; d_gene: -
CDR3nt: TGTGCCAGCAGCTTAACTCCCGAGCGGGGTACGCAGTATTTT; CDR3aa: CASSLTPERGTQYF; abundance: -; j_gene: TRBJ2-3; v_gene: TRBV7-3; d_gene: TRBD2
CDR3nt: TGTGCCAGCAGTTTAGGGCAGATGGTGGGTCAGCCCCAGCATTTT; CDR3aa: CASSLGQMVGQPQHF; abundance: once; j_gene: TRBJ1-5; v_gene: TRBV27; d_gene: -
CDR3nt: TGTGCCAGCAGCCAAGTGGCCAGGGTGGGTGCTTTCTTT; CDR3aa: CASSQVARVGAFF; abundance: -; j_gene: TRBJ1-1; v_gene: TRBV14; d_gene: -
CDR3nt: TGTGCCACTGCGTGGGACTACAACACAGATACGCAGTATTTT; CDR3aa: CATAWDYNTDTQYF; abundance: -; j_gene: TRBJ2-3; v_gene: TRBV15; d_gene: TRBD2
CDR3nt: TGTGCCAGCAGCTTAAATGCAGGGGGTTTTAGCAATCAGCCCCAGCATTTT; CDR3aa: CASSLNAGGFSNQPQHF; abundance: -; j_gene: TRBJ1-5; v_gene: TRBV11-3; d_gene: TRBD1
CDR3nt: TGTGCCAGCAGTTCTCCTCATGGGCGCATGAACACTGAAGCTTTCTTT; CDR3aa: CASSSPHGRMNTEAFF; abundance: -; j_gene: TRBJ1-1; v_gene: TRBV28; d_gene: -
CDR3nt: TGTGCCAGCAGCTTCAGCAGGGAGAACACTGAAGCTTTCTTT; CDR3aa: CASSFSRENTEAFF; abundance: once; j_gene: TRBJ1-1; v_gene: TRBV21-1; d_gene: -
CDR3nt: TGTGCCAGCAGCTTATCCGGGTCCACCGGGGAGCTGTTTTTT; CDR3aa: CASSLSGSTGELFF; abundance: -; j_gene: TRBJ2-2; v_gene: TRBV7-8; d_gene: -
CDR3nt: TGTGCCAGTAGTACCGGGGGAAAAATGCTGTTTTTT; CDR3aa: CASSTGGKMLFF; abundance: -; j_gene: TRBJ2-2; v_gene: TRBV19; d_gene: -
CDR3nt: TGTGCCAGCAGAGGCGAAGGGGAGGCCTACAATGAGCAGTTCTTC; CDR3aa: CASRGEGEAYNEQFF; abundance: -; j_gene: TRBJ2-1; v_gene: TRBV6-1; d_gene: -
CDR3nt: TGTGCCAGCAGCCCCGTGGGCGAGACCCAGTACTTC; CDR3aa: CASSPVGETQYF; abundance: -; j_gene: TRBJ2-5; v_gene: TRBV7-9; d_gene: -
CDR3nt: TGTGCCAGCAGCCCAGACAGGGAGGCTGGCTACACCTTC; CDR3aa: CASSPDREAGYTF; abundance: -; j_gene: TRBJ1-2; v_gene: TRBV5-4; d_gene: TRBD1
CDR3nt: TGTGCCAGCAGTTTAGCGGGCGCGTCTGAAGCTTTCTTT; CDR3aa: CASSLAGASEAFF; abundance: -; j_gene: TRBJ1-1; v_gene: TRBV27; d_gene: -
CDR3nt: TGCGCCAGCAGTCAATCGCCACCTGGTGGCAGGGTAAGTAACGGGGAGCTGTTTTTT; CDR3aa: CASSQSPPGGRVSNGELFF; abundance: -; j_gene: TRBJ2-2; v_gene: TRBV23-1; d_gene: -
CDR3nt: TGTGCCAGCAGCTTAGATTCCGGCGGCTTGAACACTGAAGCTTTCTTT; CDR3aa: CASSLDSGGLNTEAFF; abundance: -; j_gene: TRBJ1-1; v_gene: TRBV11-3; d_gene: -
CDR3nt: TGTGCCAGCAGCTTAGTCCTAGCGGGAGGGCCAGATGAGCAGTTCTTC; CDR3aa: CASSLVLAGGPDEQFF; abundance: -; j_gene: TRBJ2-1; v_gene: TRBV7-2; d_gene: TRBD2
CDR3nt: TGTGCCAGCAGACTTCCAGGGACCGGGGAGCTGTTTTTT; CDR3aa: CASRLPGTGELFF; abundance: few; j_gene: TRBJ2-2; v_gene: TRBV28; d_gene: -
CDR3nt: TGCGCCAGCAGCTCAACAGGGGCGCTGTTTTTT; CDR3aa: CASSSTGALFF; abundance: -; j_gene: TRBJ2-2; v_gene: TRBV5-1; d_gene: TRBD1
CDR3nt: TGTGCCAGCAGCTTGGTTGACAGGTGGGACATGAACACTGAAGCTTTCTTT; CDR3aa: CASSLVDRWDMNTEAFF; abundance: -; j_gene: TRBJ1-1; v_gene: TRBV7-2; d_gene: -
CDR3nt: TGTGCCAGCAGCTCCCCGGGGACAGCAGCTAACTATGGCTACACCTTC; CDR3aa: CASSSPGTAANYGYTF; abundance: -; j_gene: TRBJ1-2; v_gene: TRBV28; d_gene: TRBD1
CDR3nt: TGTGCCAGCAGTTTCGGGACAGGGGGCCCGTCCTATAATTCACCCCTCCACTTT; CDR3aa: CASSFGTGGPSYNSPLHF; abundance: -; j_gene: TRBJ1-6; v_gene: TRBV27; d_gene: TRBD1
CDR3nt: TGTGCCAGCAGCTCTCACCCGGACTCACAAGAGACCCAGTACTTC; CDR3aa: CASSSHPDSQETQYF; abundance: -; j_gene: TRBJ2-5; v_gene: TRBV9; d_gene: -
CDR3nt: TGCGCCAGCAGCTTCGACAGGGGGATATACAATGAGCAGTTCTTC; CDR3aa: CASSFDRGIYNEQFF; abundance: -; j_gene: TRBJ2-1; v_gene: TRBV5-1; d_gene: TRBD1
CDR3nt: TGTGCCAGCAGCTTAGTTCCAGGGAACACCGGGGAGCTGTTTTTT; CDR3aa: CASSLVPGNTGELFF; abundance: -; j_gene: TRBJ2-2; v_gene: TRBV7-3; d_gene: -
CDR3nt: TGTGCCATCAGTGAACAGACAGGGACCGGCAATGAGCAGTTCTTC; CDR3aa: CAISEQTGTGNEQFF; abundance: -; j_gene: TRBJ2-1; v_gene: TRBV10-3; d_gene: TRBD1
CDR3nt: TGTGCCAGCAGTCGACGGACAGGGAGGGCAGATACGCAGTATTTT; CDR3aa: CASSRRTGRADTQYF; abundance: -; j_gene: TRBJ2-3; v_gene: TRBV6-5; d_gene: -
CDR3nt: TGTGCCAGTAGTATTTTGGGGGCATATGGCTACACCTTC; CDR3aa: CASSILGAYGYTF; abundance: -; j_gene: TRBJ1-2; v_gene: TRBV19; d_gene: -
CDR3nt: TGTGCCAGCTCGCCTAACCTAGCGGAAGAGACCCAGTACTTC; CDR3aa: CASSPNLAEETQYF; abundance: -; j_gene: TRBJ2-5; v_gene: TRBV18; d_gene: TRBD2
CDR3nt: TGTGCCAGCAGCTTGGGACCGACTAGCGGGGGTGAGACCCAGTACTTC; CDR3aa: CASSLGPTSGGETQYF; abundance: -; j_gene: TRBJ2-5; v_gene: TRBV11-3; d_gene: TRBD2
CDR3nt: TGCGCCAGCAGCTTCCGGGAGCCCTTCACGGCAGATACGCAGTATTTT; CDR3aa: CASSFREPFTADTQYF; abundance: -; j_gene: TRBJ2-3; v_gene: TRBV5-1; d_gene: -
CDR3nt: TGCGCCAGCAGCACGGGGACAGGGGTAGGTTCACCCCTCCACTTT; CDR3aa: CASSTGTGVGSPLHF; abundance: -; j_gene: TRBJ1-6; v_gene: TRBV5-1; d_gene: TRBD1
CDR3nt: TGTGCCAGCAGCCCGGGACAGGGGTATGGCTACACCTTC; CDR3aa: CASSPGQGYGYTF; abundance: few; j_gene: TRBJ1-2; v_gene: TRBV5-6; d_gene: TRBD1
CDR3nt: TGTGCCAGCAGCGTAGGAAGGGAGGAACCCAATGAGCAGTTCTTC; CDR3aa: CASSVGREEPNEQFF; abundance: -; j_gene: TRBJ2-1; v_gene: TRBV9; d_gene: -
CDR3nt: TGTGCCAGCAGCTTAGTGGGCCTCGGCACTGAAGCTTTCTTT; CDR3aa: CASSLVGLGTEAFF; abundance: -; j_gene: TRBJ1-1; v_gene: TRBV7-8; d_gene: -
CDR3nt: TGTGCCAGCAGCCCCAATCCCCTCACCTCTATCTACGAGCAGTACTTC; CDR3aa: CASSPNPLTSIYEQYF; abundance: -; j_gene: TRBJ2-7; v_gene: TRBV7-2; d_gene: -
CDR3nt: TGTGCCAGCAGTTTGGGGGGGCACTACGAGCAGTACTTC; CDR3aa: CASSLGGHYEQYF; abundance: -; j_gene: TRBJ2-7; v_gene: TRBV27; d_gene: -
CDR3nt: TGTGCCAGCAGCCGCGGACTAGCGGGGAGAATCTACGAGCAGTACTTC; CDR3aa: CASSRGLAGRIYEQYF; abundance: -; j_gene: TRBJ2-7; v_gene: TRBV5-6; d_gene: TRBD2
CDR3nt: TGTGCCAGCAGCCAAGTGGGGAGATGGGACTATGGCTACACCTTC; CDR3aa: CASSQVGRWDYGYTF; abundance: -; j_gene: TRBJ1-2; v_gene: TRBV4-2; d_gene: -
CDR3nt: TGTGCCAGCAGCACGAAACCGGGACTAGCGGTGTCCTACAATGAGCAGTTCTTC; CDR3aa: CASSTKPGLAVSYNEQFF; abundance: -; j_gene: TRBJ2-1; v_gene: TRBV11-3; d_gene: TRBD2
CDR3nt: TGTGCCACCAGCTGCCGGGACAGGGCCAGAGAGAACACCGGGGAGCTGTTTTTT; CDR3aa: CATSCRDRARENTGELFF; abundance: -; j_gene: TRBJ2-2; v_gene: TRBV15; d_gene: TRBD1
CDR3nt: TGTGCCAGCAGCCCCCCTCCTCGGGTTACTGAAGCTTTCTTT; CDR3aa: CASSPPPRVTEAFF; abundance: -; j_gene: TRBJ1-1; v_gene: TRBV9; d_gene: -
CDR3nt: TGCGCCAGCAGCTTTGAGAGACAGGGGTTTAGCGAAGCTTTCTTT; CDR3aa: CASSFERQGFSEAFF; abundance: once; j_gene: TRBJ1-1; v_gene: TRBV5-1; d_gene: TRBD1
CDR3nt: TGCGCCAGCAGCAGCCCGGGGGGGGCAGATACGCAGTATTTT; CDR3aa: CASSSPGGADTQYF; abundance: -; j_gene: TRBJ2-3; v_gene: TRBV4-1; d_gene: TRBD2
CDR3nt: TGTGCCAGCAGGAGTCAGGGGTCCACCATATATTTT; CDR3aa: CASRSQGSTIYF; abundance: -; j_gene: TRBJ1-3; v_gene: TRBV6-5; d_gene: -
CDR3nt: TGTGCCAGCAGCTGGGGGGTGGGGGAGGAGACCCAGTACTTC; CDR3aa: CASSWGVGEETQYF; abundance: -; j_gene: TRBJ2-5; v_gene: TRBV5-6; d_gene: -
CDR3nt: TGCGCCAGCAGCCATATAGGACGGACTGGATGGGCGACGCAGTATTTT; CDR3aa: CASSHIGRTGWATQYF; abundance: -; j_gene: TRBJ2-3; v_gene: TRBV4-1; d_gene: -
CDR3nt: TGTGCCAGCAGCGGAAGGACAGGGGAAGGCTACCTCAATGAGCAGTTCTTC; CDR3aa: CASSGRTGEGYLNEQFF; abundance: -; j_gene: TRBJ2-1; v_gene: TRBV7-8; d_gene: TRBD1
CDR3nt: TGTGCCAGCAGCCCGGGACACTCACCTACGTCTGGGGCCAACGTCCTGACTTTC; CDR3aa: CASSPGHSPTSGANVLTF; abundance: -; j_gene: TRBJ2-6; v_gene: TRBV5-4; d_gene: -
CDR3nt: TGTGCCAGCAGCTTAGGAGACGTCTACGAGCAGTACTTC; CDR3aa: CASSLGDVYEQYF; abundance: -; j_gene: TRBJ2-7; v_gene: TRBV5-5; d_gene: -
CDR3nt: TGTGCCAGCCATGCCTCTACAGGGCTCTACAATGAGCAGTTCTTC; CDR3aa: CASHASTGLYNEQFF; abundance: -; j_gene: TRBJ2-1; v_gene: TRBV27; d_gene: -